The next 30 T cell receptor beta chains were all read from a single sample in a study of T-cell memory formation after mild COVID-19 (dated by TCRdb to about 2021). The receptor library was made with 5' RACE. The instrument given in TCRdb is Illumina NovaSeq 6000. TCRdb took the public reads, trimmed them with fastp at Q25, ran MiXCR for clone calling and kept in-frame beta chains. When rows share a CDR3 protein, they turn into one entry using the most common DNA and genes. The sample data list roughly 370,000 distinct CDR3 sequences, and about 15% of these were observed just once. Jointly, the top ten make up around a fifth of the sample. Specimen: PBMCs or a T cell subset sorted from them (not recorded which). Receptors originate from a man aged 18 to 29 who had mild COVID-19 (a few samples of this study predate the infection). The sample titles of this study are shuffled in the database, so cell type and time point are left out; the donor was told from shared clones.

The chain couples TRBV24-1 to TRBJ2-1, with D perhaps TRBD1 (6 bases). CDR1 and CDR2 from the germline V gene are KGHDR and SFDVKD. The CDR3 consists of 16 residues. V was trimmed by 2 bases and J by 2 bases, leaving 12 bases between them. The CDR3 sequence: CATSDWGQGAYNEQFF. Here the CDR3 DNA reads TGTGCCACCAGTGATTGGGGGCAGGGAGCCTACAATGAGCAGTTCTTC.

This clonotype was counted a few times. This chain joins TRBV12-3 or TRBV12-4 and TRBJ2-7, with TRBD1 matching 7 bases. The CDR3 is made up of 15 amino acids. V dropped 3 bases and J dropped 7; count of bases not matched to a gene: 12. CDR3 DNA: TGTGCCAGCAGTTTTGGTGGGACAGCTCCTTTGGAGCAGTACTTC. This encodes CASSFGGTAPLEQYF.

This clonotype was detected ten times or more. The chain joins TRBV5-1 to TRBJ2-1; 9 bases are a match to TRBD2. Germline V gene lookup returns CDR1 SGHRS and CDR2 YFSETQ. This CDR3 is built from 17 residues. Trimming took 0 bases from V and 5 from J; bases not matched to a gene: 9. In nucleotides, the CDR3 is TGCGCCAGCAGCTTGGAAGTAGGACTAGCGAGAGACAATGAGCAGTTCTTC. This gives the protein CASSLEVGLARDNEQFF.

This clonotype came up once. V and J are TRBV20-1 and TRBJ1-2; D is possibly TRBD1 (5 bases). V was clipped by 5 bases and J by 8 bases, with 21 bases between them. Germline values: CDR1 DFQATT, CDR2 SNEGSKA (reference sequence). The CDR3 runs to 14 residues. The CDR3 region is CSAAPTLDRGGYTF. In DNA, the CDR3 is TGCAGTGCTGCCCCAACCCTCGACAGAGGAGGCTACACCTTC.

This clonotype has only a few counts. This rearrangement joins TRBV3-1 to TRBJ1-5; D is ambiguous. The V end was cut by 0 bases, the J end by 6 bases, with 6 bases between. The CDR3 spans 13 residues. Germline lookup yields CDR1 LGHDT and CDR2 YNNKEL (reference sequence). The chain's CDR3 is CASSQDGFQPQHF. The CDR3 DNA sequence: TGTGCCAGCAGCCAAGACGGGTTTCAGCCCCAGCATTTT.

The chain uses TRBV7-2 and TRBJ2-4, with 11 bases aligning to TRBD2. Per the germline V gene, CDR1 is SGHTA and CDR2 is FQGNSA. This CDR3 has 14 amino acids. V gave up 5 bases and J gave up 10 bases; unmatched junction bases: 7. This chain's CDR3 is CASSPGTSGHIQYF. CDR3 DNA sequence: TGTGCCAGCAGCCCAGGGACTAGCGGACATATTCAGTACTTC.

The genes are TRBV6-5 and TRBJ2-1; D not certain. The germline V gene encodes CDR1 MNHEY and CDR2 SVGAGI. The CDR3 length is 14 residues. Trimming stripped 5 bases from V and 1 base from J, with 9 bases between. CDR3 in DNA: TGTGCCAGCAGTCCAACAGAGTCCTACAATGAGCAGTTCTTC. Translating it yields CASSPTESYNEQFF.

The gene calls are TRBV5-5 and TRBJ2-1; 11 nucleotides agree with TRBD2. The CDR3 sequence is 12 residues long. The trim removed 4 bases at V and 15 bases at J, leaving 6 bases unmatched. Germline lookup yields CDR1 SGHKS and CDR2 YYEKEE (reference sequence). DNA for the CDR3: TGTGCCAGCAGCACCTCCACTAGCGGGGGGTTCTTC. Translating gives CASSTSTSGGFF.

The chain is built from TRBV5-4 and TRBJ2-3; 7 bases match TRBD1. CDR1 and CDR2 from the germline V gene are SGHNT and YYREEE (reference sequence). The ends lost 4 bases at V and 4 bases at J; junction bases unmatched: 12. The CDR3 contains 16 residues. The CDR3 protein is CASSPYRGGAADTQYF. Written as DNA, the CDR3 is TGTGCCAGCAGCCCCTACCGAGGGGGCGCCGCAGATACGCAGTATTTT.

CDR3 DNA: TGTGCCAGCAGCGTAGGAGGCACTAGCGGCTCCTACGAGCAGTACTTC. Protein sequence: CASSVGGTSGSYEQYF. The V gene is TRBV9, the J gene TRBJ2-7, with 8 bases aligning to TRBD2. The CDR3 loop spans 16 amino acids. J lost 0 bases, V lost 0 bases, and 5 bases had no gene match. Germline CDR1 SGDLS, CDR2 YYNGEE. Complete variable domain (other parts from reference TRBV9 and TRBJ2-7): DSGVTQTPKHLITATGQRVTLRCSPRSGDLSVYWYQQSLDQGLQFLIQYYNGEERAKGNILERFSAQQFPDLHSELNLSSLELGDSALYFCASSVGGTSGSYEQYFGPGTRLTVT.

This clonotype appeared many times. The gene calls are TRBV3-1 and TRBJ2-2, with no clear D. Deletions cut 1 base from V and 3 bases from J, with 6 bases between. This CDR3 contains 14 residues. Germline V gene lookup returns CDR1 LGHDT and CDR2 YNNKEL (reference sequence). The CDR3 region has the DNA TGTGCCAGCAGCCAAGGTTATGACACCGGGGAGCTGTTTTTT. Translating it yields CASSQGYDTGELFF.

The rearrangement links TRBV12-3 or TRBV12-4 to TRBJ1-4, with D perhaps matching TRBD1 (5 bases). Trimming stripped 5 bases from V and 5 bases from J, with 18 bases between. The CDR3 is 16 amino acids. CDR3 sequence: CASSLTGPLSNEKLFF. DNA for the CDR3: TGTGCCAGCAGTCTTACAGGCCCACTATCAAATGAAAAACTGTTTTTT.

This clonotype has at least ten counts. The V and J genes are TRBV7-6 and TRBJ2-3; 7 nucleotides agree with TRBD2. V dropped 1 base and J dropped 4; count of bases not matched to a gene: 5. This CDR3 spans 15 amino acids. The V gene's germline CDR1 is SGHVS and CDR2 FNYEAQ. CDR3 amino acids: CASSLGSGGSDTQYF. DNA of the CDR3: TGTGCCAGCAGCTTAGGGTCGGGGGGTTCAGATACGCAGTATTTT. Full variable domain (missing parts from reference TRBV7-6 and TRBJ2-3): GAGVSQSPRYKVTKRGQDVALRCDPISGHVSLYWYRQALGQGPEFLTYFNYEAQQDKSGLPNDRFSAERPEGSISTLTIQRTEQRDSAMYRCASSLGSGGSDTQYFGPGTRLTVL.

This clonotype appeared a few times. The chain uses TRBV5-1 and TRBJ2-3, with 8 bases that match TRBD2. Germline V lookup: CDR1 SGHRS, CDR2 YFSETQ. CDR3 size: 17 residues. J gave up 4 bases and V 4 bases, and 14 bases lay outside the gene matches. The CDR3 spells CASSTTGTRFIADTQYF. CDR3 DNA: TGCGCCAGCAGCACCACCGGGACTAGATTTATTGCAGATACGCAGTATTTT. Complete variable domain (other parts from reference TRBV5-1 and TRBJ2-3): KAGVTQTPRYLIKTRGQQVTLSCSPISGHRSVSWYQQTPGQGLQFLFEYFSETQRNKGNFPGRFSGRQFSNSRSEMNVSTLELGDSALYLCASSTTGTRFIADTQYFGPGTRLTVL.

This chain uses TRBV29-1 with TRBJ1-6; D possibly corresponds to TRBD1 (5 bases). This CDR3 contains 14 residues. Germline V gene data show CDR1 as SQVTM and CDR2 as ANQGSEA. The V end lost 4 bases, the J end lost 10 bases, and 17 bases lay between the germline ends. CDR3 DNA sequence: TGCAGCGTTGCCTCGGGGCAGGGAAGCTCACCCCTCCACTTT. Encoded protein: CSVASGQGSSPLHF.

This clonotype has a count of ten or more. The chain employs TRBV3-1 and TRBJ2-3; TRBD1 or TRBD2 may be the D gene (5 bases each). The CDR3 is 14 residues long. Germline CDR1 and CDR2: LGHDT and YNNKEL (reference sequence). V was cut by 4 bases and J by 7 bases, with 15 bases left in between. As DNA, the CDR3 is TGTGCCAGCAGCCGCGAGTCGGGGCGGAATACGCAGTATTTT. It translates to CASSRESGRNTQYF.

The V and J genes are TRBV4-1 and TRBJ2-7; D ambiguous. CDR1 is MGHRA, CDR2 YSYEKL, per germline. V lost 1 base and J lost 2, with 6 bases in between. The CDR3 extends over 13 amino acids. CDR3 bases: TGCGCCAGCAGCCAAGGGGTACCCTACGAGCAGTACTTC. Amino acids: CASSQGVPYEQYF.

The V gene is TRBV4-3, the J gene TRBJ2-7, with D unresolved. CDR3 size: 17 residues. Trimming removed 4 bases at V and 0 bases at J, with 19 bases between. CDR1 and CDR2 from the germline V gene are LGHNA and YSLEER. This CDR3 reads CASSLRQTTLGSYEQYF. The CDR3 DNA follows: TGCGCCAGCAGCCTACGCCAGACAACCCTGGGCTCCTACGAGCAGTACTTC.

This clonotype was detected a few times. This chain links TRBV5-1 with TRBJ2-7; D may be TRBD1 or TRBD2 (5 bases each). Trimming took 4 bases from V and 5 from J, leaving 13 bases between them. Looked up from germline, CDR1 is SGHRS and CDR2 is YFSETQ. The CDR3 consists of 13 residues. This CDR3 is CASSRDLPDEQYV. The CDR3, as DNA: TGCGCCAGCAGCCGGGACCTGCCGGACGAGCAGTACGTC.

This clonotype was detected many times. V is TRBV5-6 and J is TRBJ1-4, with no clear D. Germline loops: CDR1 SGHDT, CDR2 YYEEEE. V dropped 0 bases and J dropped 4 bases, with 4 bases sitting between them. CDR3 length: 13 residues. The CDR3 coding sequence is TGTGCCAGCAGCTTGGGGGATAATGAAAAACTGTTTTTT. Its translation: CASSLGDNEKLFF.

This clonotype was recorded a few times. The CDR3 sequence is CAITSGGQETQYF. Written as DNA, the CDR3 is TGTGCCATCACTAGCGGGGGCCAAGAGACCCAGTACTTC. The V call is TRBV10-3, the J call TRBJ2-5; TRBD2 matches 10 bases. Germline V lookup: CDR1 ENHRY, CDR2 SYGVKD. This CDR3 region has 13 residues. J gave up 1 base and V 7 bases, and 0 bases lay outside the gene matches.

The chain carries TRBV20-1 and TRBJ2-3, with D hard to call. The CDR3 consists of 14 residues. From germline, CDR1 is DFQATT and CDR2 SNEGSKA (reference sequence). Deletions cut 6 bases from V and 2 bases from J, with 15 bases between. The CDR3 protein is CSAAARLLTDTQYF. The CDR3 bases are TGCAGTGCGGCAGCAAGGCTACTCACAGATACGCAGTATTTT.

This clonotype was seen only a few times. The chain combines TRBV20-1 with TRBJ2-7; the match to TRBD1 covers 9 bases. This CDR3 is 14 amino acids long. The V gene end was trimmed by 4 bases and the J gene end by 4 bases; junction bases not matched to a gene: 8. Germline V CDR1 and CDR2: DFQATT, SNEGSKA (reference sequence). The CDR3 sequence is CSAIGQGFGYEQYV. As DNA, the CDR3 is TGCAGTGCTATCGGACAGGGGTTCGGTTACGAGCAGTACGTC.

The rearrangement uses TRBV5-6 and TRBJ2-3, with 10 bases aligning to TRBD2. CDR3 length: 14 amino acids. The trim removed 1 base at V and 5 bases at J, leaving 1 base unmatched. Germline V lookup: CDR1 SGHDT, CDR2 YYEEEE. The CDR3 reads CASSLSSGGDTQYF. The CDR3 nucleotides are TGTGCCAGCAGCTTGTCTAGCGGGGGAGATACGCAGTATTTT.

The chain links TRBV7-9 to TRBJ2-2; TRBD2 aligns across 9 bases. Germline-derived CDR1 and CDR2 are SEHNR and FQNEAQ (reference sequence). The CDR3 contains 20 residues. The junction had 14 bases not matched to a gene; V was cut back by 3 bases and J by 0 bases. This chain's CDR3 is CASSFASGAAPNANTGELFF. As DNA, the CDR3 is TGTGCCAGCAGCTTTGCTAGCGGGGCGGCCCCAAACGCGAACACCGGGGAGCTGTTTTTT.

A few counts support this clonotype. This sequence joins TRBV4-1 and TRBJ1-1; D unresolved. Germline values: CDR1 MGHRA, CDR2 YSYEKL. V lost 1 base and J 1 base, leaving 13 bases between the germline ends. The CDR3 contains 16 residues. In DNA, the CDR3 is TGCGCCAGCAGCCAAGCCCCCCGGGGAAGGAACACTGAAGCTTTCTTT. This codes for CASSQAPRGRNTEAFF.

As concerns this clonotype: The CDR3 ends on some other residue instead of the conserved phenylalanine or tryptophan, so this is likely a read error. This chain joins TRBV6-1 and TRBJ1-2; no clear D gene. Trimming removed 0 bases at V and 3 bases at J, with 8 bases between. The V gene's germline CDR1 is MNHNS and CDR2 SASEGT. The CDR3 runs 14 residues. CDR3 coding DNA: TGTGCCAGCAGTGAAGCAACGGCTTACTATGGCTACACCTTA. Amino acid sequence: CASSEATAYYGYTL.

The gene calls are TRBV7-2 and TRBJ2-6; TRBD1 is a possible D gene (6 bases). V was trimmed by 2 bases and J by 3 bases, leaving 14 bases between them. This CDR3 contains 17 residues. Germline CDR1 is SGHTA and CDR2 is FQGNSA. CDR3 amino acids: CASSLLGAGSGANVLTF. CDR3 in DNA: TGTGCCAGCAGCTTATTGGGGGCAGGGAGTGGGGCCAACGTCCTGACTTTC.

Only a few counts were recorded for this clonotype. The genes are TRBV19 and TRBJ1-6, with 11 bases aligning to TRBD1. Germline values: CDR1 LNHDA, CDR2 SQIVND (reference sequence). V lost 9 bases to trimming and J lost 10 bases; unmatched junction nucleotides: 5. CDR3 size: 13 residues. The DNA of the CDR3 is TGTGCCAGCGGGACAGGGGGGTCGTCACCCCTCCACTTT. Its protein product is CASGTGGSSPLHF.

The chain uses TRBV14 and TRBJ2-7; possibly TRBD1 for D (5 bases). The CDR3 has 13 amino acids. V lost 5 bases to trimming and J lost 4 bases, with 12 bases between them. Germline V lookup: CDR1 SGHDN, CDR2 FVKESK. CDR3 in amino acids: CASSYSTAYEQYV. The CDR3 DNA reads as TGTGCCAGCAGCTATTCGACAGCTTACGAGCAGTACGTC.